The text below deals with one T cell receptor (beta chain). Generated by immunoSEQ multiplex PCR, the TCRdb table keeps only in-frame clones and is missing some. The table includes roughly 50,000 clones, about 83% detected once. Germline-derived CDR1 and CDR2 are SGDLS and YYNGEE. V lost 3 bases and J lost 6, with 18 bases in between. The CDR3 is 15 residues long. The sample is drawn from a study of radiotherapy plus CTLA-4 blockade in lung cancer. This chain connects TRBV9 to TRBJ1-2; TRBD1 might be the D (6 bases). This specimen consisted of peripheral blood, obtained from a patient treated with radiotherapy plus ipilimumab. The sequence was collected from a human donor with non-small cell lung cancer whose response to radiotherapy plus ipilimumab could not be evaluated. For the CDR3, the DNA is TGTGCCAGCAGCGCAAAGACAGGCCTGGGCGATGGCTACACCTTC. Amino acid sequence: CASSAKTGLGDGYTF.